These T cell receptor beta chains were read from a single sample in a study of T cell responses to AZD1222 COVID-19 vaccine. Some clones are missing from TCRdb's copy, which holds only in-frame ones; the method was immunoSEQ multiplex PCR. This sample has about 39,000 clones; 90% occur once, and the top ten carry about a third. This material consisted of peripheral blood, taken 28 days after the second AZD1222 dose. These receptors were collected from an adult who received the AZD1222 COVID-19 vaccine. Both conserved end residues are part of each CDR3. D genes are given only for firm matches. Clone size, where shown, is once, few, many, or a class for clones that have expanded.

d_call	clone_size	v_call	j_call	cdr3_nt	cdr3_aa
NA	NA	TRBV5-1	TRBJ1-1	TGCGCCAGCAGCTTGGGCCTGGGGCGGGACACTGAAGCTTTCTTT	CASSLGLGRDTEAFF
TRBD1	NA	TRBV6-6	TRBJ1-1	TGTGCCAGCAGCCACGGACAGGCGAACACTGAAGCTTTCTTT	CASSHGQANTEAFF
NA	NA	TRBV19	TRBJ2-2	TGTGCCAGTAAGGGCGGGGAATACACCGGGGAGCTGTTTTTT	CASKGGEYTGELFF
NA	few	TRBV30	TRBJ1-2	TGTGCCTGGAGCCAGATCAACTATGGCTACACCTTC	CAWSQINYGYTF
TRBD2	NA	TRBV3-1/TRBV3-2	TRBJ2-7	TGTGCCAGCGGGACTAGCGGGGGGGCAGTCTACGAGCAGTACTTC	CASGTSGGAVYEQYF
NA	NA	TRBV27	TRBJ1-1	TGTGCCAGCAGTTTCGGGGGGAGCACTGAAGCTTTCTTT	CASSFGGSTEAFF
NA	NA	TRBV4-3	TRBJ2-5	TGCGCCAGCAGCCAAGACCCTAGAGGAGAGACCCAGTACTTC	CASSQDPRGETQYF
TRBD1	once	TRBV3-1/TRBV3-2	TRBJ1-6	TGTGCCAGCAGCCAGACAGGGTCAAAATCACCCCTCCACTTT	CASSQTGSKSPLHF
NA	NA	TRBV13	TRBJ2-7	TGTGCCAGCAGCTCGTCCGAGTTGAGCTCCTACGAGCAGTACTTC	CASSSSELSSYEQYF
NA	NA	TRBV6-4	TRBJ2-2	TGTGCCAGCAGTGACAACACCGGGGAGCTGTTTTTT	CASSDNTGELFF
NA	NA	TRBV5-4	TRBJ1-4	TGTGCCAGCAGCAGGGACGGGGGCGCAACTAATGAAAAACTGTTTTTT	CASSRDGGATNEKLFF
NA	NA	TRBV7-9	TRBJ1-2	TGTGCCAGCAGCGTACGGGGCCCCCGGACGGATGGCTACACCTTC	CASSVRGPRTDGYTF
TRBD1	NA	TRBV6-1	TRBJ2-7	TGTGCCAGCAGTGAGGGGACAGGCGTCTACGAGCAGTACTTC	CASSEGTGVYEQYF
TRBD1	few	TRBV5-1	TRBJ2-1	TGCGCCAGCAGCCGAGACGGGACAGGATATGGGAATGAGCAGTTCTTC	CASSRDGTGYGNEQFF
NA	NA	TRBV12-3/TRBV12-4	TRBJ2-7	TGTGCCAGCAGTTTTTACCTGTCCTACGAGCAGTACTTC	CASSFYLSYEQYF
NA	NA	TRBV10-3	TRBJ1-3	TGTGCCATCAGTGGGTCCGAAACAGCGTACTCTGGAAACACCATATATTTT	CAISGSETAYSGNTIYF
NA	NA	TRBV18	TRBJ2-1	TGTGCCAGCTCCAAAAATGGAGACAATGAGCAGTTCTTC	CASSKNGDNEQFF
NA	NA	TRBV14	TRBJ1-2	TGTGCCAGCAGCCGGAGGACAGTATCTCTGGGGGGCTACACCTTC	CASSRRTVSLGGYTF
NA	NA	TRBV5-1	TRBJ2-3	TGCGCCAGCAGGACCCTTCAGGGAGGTACGCAGTATTTT	CASRTLQGGTQYF